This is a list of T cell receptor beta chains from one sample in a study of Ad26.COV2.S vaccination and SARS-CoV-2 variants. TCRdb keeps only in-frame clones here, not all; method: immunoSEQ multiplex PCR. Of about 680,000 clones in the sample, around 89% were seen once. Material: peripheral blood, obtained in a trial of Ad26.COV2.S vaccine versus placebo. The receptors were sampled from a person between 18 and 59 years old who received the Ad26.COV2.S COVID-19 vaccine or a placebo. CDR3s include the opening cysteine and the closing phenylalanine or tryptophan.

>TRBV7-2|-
CASSLGGLAAPIQYF
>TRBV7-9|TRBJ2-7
CASSGFEVELAQYF
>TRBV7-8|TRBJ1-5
CASSLVGAGTVYQPQHF
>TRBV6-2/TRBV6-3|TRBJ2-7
CASSYLRTGRNEQYF
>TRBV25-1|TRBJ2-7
CASSKTGGGYEQYF
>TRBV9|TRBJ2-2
CASSFVAGVGTGELFF
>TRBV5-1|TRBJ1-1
CASSLAWGNTEAFF
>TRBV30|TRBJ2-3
CAWSVRAGGTDTQYF
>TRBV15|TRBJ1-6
CATSRPNRDRASPLHF
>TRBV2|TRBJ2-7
CASRYTGTGFYEQYF
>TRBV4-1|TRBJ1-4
CASSQEGEKLFF
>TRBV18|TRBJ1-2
CASSPGPVGNYGYTF
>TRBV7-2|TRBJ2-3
CASSINADTQYF
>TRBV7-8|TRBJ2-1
CASSLAQASGYNEQFF
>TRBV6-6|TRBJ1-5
CASSLVTSNQPQHF
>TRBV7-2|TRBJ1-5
CASSLGVWASNQPQHF
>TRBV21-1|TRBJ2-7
CASSKVGRGCTYEQYF
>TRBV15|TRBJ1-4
CATSRIQVRNEKLFF
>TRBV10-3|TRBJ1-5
CAISEPDRNQPQHF
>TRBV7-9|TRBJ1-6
CASSPATGYGSPLHF
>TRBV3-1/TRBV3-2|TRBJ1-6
CASSPFGGQGSLHF
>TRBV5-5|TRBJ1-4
CASSPMGRNEKLFF
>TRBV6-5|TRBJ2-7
CATAGLYEQYF
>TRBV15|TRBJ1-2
CATSRGNYGYTF
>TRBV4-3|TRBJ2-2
CASSQDRQSLGELFF
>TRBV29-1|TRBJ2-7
CSVTPASGGYEQYF
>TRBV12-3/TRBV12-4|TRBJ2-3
CASSPTRTDTQYF
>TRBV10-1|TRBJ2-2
CASSEVGYENTGELFF
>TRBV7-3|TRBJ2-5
CASSLRGGEETQYF
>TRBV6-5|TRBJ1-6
CASSRDLLNNSPLHF
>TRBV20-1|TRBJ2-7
CSGPLPGEQYF
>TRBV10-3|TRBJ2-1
CAISESGGSSYNEQFF
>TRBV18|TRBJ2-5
CASSPPVSRETQYF
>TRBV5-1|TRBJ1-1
CASSLGQETEAFF